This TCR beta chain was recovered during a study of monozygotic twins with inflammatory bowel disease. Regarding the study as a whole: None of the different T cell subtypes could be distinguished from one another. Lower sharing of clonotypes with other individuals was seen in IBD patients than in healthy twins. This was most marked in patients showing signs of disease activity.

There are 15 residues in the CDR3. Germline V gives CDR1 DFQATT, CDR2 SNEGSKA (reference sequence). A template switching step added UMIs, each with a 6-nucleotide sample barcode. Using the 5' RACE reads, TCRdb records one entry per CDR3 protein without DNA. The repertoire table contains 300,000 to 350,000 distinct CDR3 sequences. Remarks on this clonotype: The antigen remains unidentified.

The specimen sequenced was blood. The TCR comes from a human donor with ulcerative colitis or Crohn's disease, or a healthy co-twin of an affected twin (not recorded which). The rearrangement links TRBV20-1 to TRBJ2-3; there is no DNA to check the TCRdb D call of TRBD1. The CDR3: CSARDSSGGTDTQYF.